These 23 T cell receptor beta chains originate from one sample sequenced in a study of blood T cell repertoires in COVID-19. Here immunoSEQ multiplex PCR was the method, and the copy in TCRdb shows in-frame clones only, minus some. Seen here are fewer than 250,000 clones, around four fifths observed once, and the top ten hold about 4.8%. The sequenced sample consisted of peripheral blood. The source is a woman in her 70s with acute or convalescent COVID-19.

The V call is TRBV3-1 (or the pseudogene TRBV3-2), the J call TRBJ1-6; D might be TRBD1 (6 bases). The CDR3 is 15 residues long. The germline V gene has CDR1 LGHDT and CDR2 YNNKEL (reference sequence). V lost 8 bases, J lost 5 bases, and 16 bases lay in between. The CDR3 sequence: CASSDLGQNNSPLHF. The CDR3 nucleotides read TGTGCCAGCTCCGATCTAGGACAGAATAATTCACCCCTCCACTTT.

This clone has just one count. The chain is built from TRBV7-2 and TRBJ1-2; D ambiguous. There are 15 residues in the CDR3. Germline CDR1 is SGHTA and CDR2 is FQGNSA. Trimming cost V 5 bases and J 8 bases, with 21 bases left between them. CDR3 in amino acids: CASSTQYQPLRGYTF. Here the CDR3 DNA reads TGTGCCAGCAGCACGCAATATCAACCCCTCCGGGGCTACACCTTC.

This chain joins TRBV18 and TRBJ1-6, with a possible D match to TRBD1 (5 bases). The germline V and J ends were trimmed by 2 bases and 6 bases, with 14 bases remaining between them. Germline-derived CDR1 and CDR2 are KGHSH and LQKENI. The CDR3 is 16 residues long. For the CDR3, the DNA is TGTGCCAGCTCACCAGACTCCCCGGGGGGTAATTCACCCCTCCACTTT. This encodes CASSPDSPGGNSPLHF.

CDR3: CAARQGGMADTQYF. The CDR3 coding sequence is TGTGCAGCCAGACAGGGGGGAATGGCAGATACGCAGTATTTT. The genes are TRBV28 and TRBJ2-3; the match to TRBD1 covers 9 bases. Germline V lookup: CDR1 MDHEN, CDR2 SYDVKM. The CDR3 consists of 14 residues.

V and J are TRBV12-3 or TRBV12-4 and TRBJ1-1; perhaps TRBD1 as D (6 bases). CDR3 length: 12 residues. The V and J ends lost 2 bases and 8 bases respectively, with 9 bases between them. Here the CDR3 reads CASSLLDREAFF. In nucleotides, the CDR3 is TGTGCCAGCAGTTTATTAGACAGGGAAGCTTTCTTT.

The rearrangement uses TRBV21-1 and TRBJ1-6; the DNA was not used to check the table's D call, TRBD1. TRBV21-1 is flagged as a pseudogene. CDR3 length equals 18 residues. The CDR3 loop is CASSNSPSPRGLHSPLHF. CDR3 nucleotide sequence: TGTGCCAGCAGCAATAGCCCATCACCTAGGGGTTTGCATTCACCCCTCCACTTT.

CDR3 protein: CASSQEQGGYGYTF. The CDR3 DNA reads as TGTGCCAGCAGCCAAGAACAGGGCGGCTATGGCTACACCTTC. V usage is TRBV4-2 and J usage is TRBJ1-2; a possible D gene is TRBD1 (6 bases). CDR1 is LGHNA and CDR2 is YNFKEQ in the germline V gene. V lost 0 bases and J 4 bases, leaving 9 bases between the germline ends. The CDR3 has 14 amino acids.

The V and J genes are TRBV7-2 and TRBJ2-1; 14 bases match TRBD2. The CDR3 runs to 18 residues. Germline CDR1 and CDR2: SGHTA and FQGNSA. The trim removed 1 base at V and 4 bases at J, leaving 6 bases unmatched. The CDR3 sequence is CASSLVGTSGGEYNEQFF. The CDR3 nucleotides are TGTGCCAGCAGCTTAGTAGGGACTAGCGGGGGTGAATACAATGAGCAGTTCTTC.

This chain links TRBV18 with TRBJ1-1, with D maybe TRBD1 (5 bases). The V end was cut by 5 bases, the J end by 1 base, with 8 bases between. The germline gives CDR1 KGHSH, CDR2 LQKENI. The CDR3 extends over 13 amino acids. The CDR3 is CASSKDKNTEAFF. CDR3 coding DNA: TGTGCCAGCTCAAAGGACAAGAACACTGAAGCTTTCTTT.

This chain joins TRBV4-3 and TRBJ1-2; 8 bases match TRBD1. V lost 0 bases to trimming and J lost 0 bases; unmatched junction nucleotides: 6. The CDR3 is 17 amino acids. The V gene's germline CDR1 is LGHNA and CDR2 YSLEER. CDR3 region: CASSQENRGRANYGYTF. The CDR3 region has the DNA TGCGCCAGCAGCCAAGAGAACAGGGGGAGGGCTAACTATGGCTACACCTTC.

In this sample, this clone turned up many times. Here the CDR3 DNA reads TGTGCCAGCAGTTACCGGGTCTCCTCTGGAAACACCATATATTTT. It translates to CASSYRVSSGNTIYF. The V call is TRBV6-2 or TRBV6-3, the J call TRBJ1-3; no clear D gene. CDR3 length: 15 residues. Germline V lookup: CDR1 MNHEY, CDR2 SVGEGT. Trimming removed 2 bases at V and 0 bases at J, with 8 bases between.

V is TRBV20-1 and J is TRBJ2-1; D is uncertain. Trimming left V 7 bases short and J 8 bases short, with 12 bases between. The CDR3 consists of 11 residues. CDR1 and CDR2 from the germline V gene are DFQATT and SNEGSKA (reference sequence). CDR3 DNA: TGCAGTGGTCAGCTGGGCGATGAGCAGTTCTTC. The encoded protein is CSGQLGDEQFF.

The J gene is TRBJ1-6, the V gene TRBV27; unclear D gene. This CDR3 is built from 15 residues. Per germline, CDR1 MNHEY and CDR2 SMNVEV (reference sequence). Trimming stripped 7 bases from V and 3 bases from J, with 13 bases between. The CDR3 DNA is TGTGCCAGCACCCTGGGGAGGCACTATAATTCACCCCTCCACTTT. Encoded protein: CASTLGRHYNSPLHF.

The V gene is TRBV9, the J gene TRBJ2-2; no definite D call. The CDR3 has 14 residues. V dropped 0 bases and J dropped 2 bases, with 5 bases sitting between them. Germline V gene data show CDR1 as SGDLS and CDR2 as YYNGEE. CDR3: CASSVGHNTGELFF. The DNA of the CDR3 is TGTGCCAGCAGCGTAGGACATAACACCGGGGAGCTGTTTTTT.

This clone was seen once. This chain uses TRBV30 with TRBJ1-4; 10 positions agree with TRBD1. The CDR3 length is 14 residues. V shed 6 bases, J shed 7 bases, and the junction held 8 bases outside the gene matches. CDR1 and CDR2 (germline): GTSNPN, SVGIG (reference sequence). The CDR3 protein is CACPGQGWGEKLFF. CDR3 DNA sequence: TGTGCCTGCCCGGGACAGGGGTGGGGTGAAAAACTGTTTTTT. The whole variable domain, remainder taken from reference TRBV30 and TRBJ1-4, is SQTIHQWPATLVQPVGSPLSLECTVEGTSNPNLYWYRQAAGRGLQLLFYSVGIGQISSEVPQNLSASRPQDRQFILSSKKLLLSDSGFYLCACPGQGWGEKLFFGSGTQLSVL.

The CDR3 nucleotides are TGTGCCACCAGCAGACACCTCGCCGGCTCTGGAAACACCATATATTTT. It yields the protein CATSRHLAGSGNTIYF. The chain is built from TRBV15 and TRBJ1-3; D is unclear. There are 16 residues in the CDR3. V was trimmed by 2 bases and J by 0 bases, leaving 11 bases between them. Germline V gene sequence: CDR1 LNHNV, CDR2 YYDKDF (reference sequence).

The V call is TRBV6-6, the J call TRBJ2-5; the match to TRBD1 covers 11 bases. The CDR3 consists of 15 residues. Trimming at V came to 6 bases and at J to 3 bases, leaving 6 bases not matched to a gene. The germline V gene has CDR1 MNHNY and CDR2 SVGAGI (reference sequence). CDR3 region: CASRRTGGWEETQYF. CDR3 nucleotides: TGTGCCAGCAGAAGGACAGGGGGCTGGGAAGAGACCCAGTACTTC.

The rearrangement joins TRBV6-2 or TRBV6-3 to TRBJ1-5; TRBD1 might be the D (5 bases). This CDR3 comprises 13 residues. Trimming cost V 6 bases and J 4 bases, with 10 bases left between them. Germline V gene sequence: CDR1 MNHEY, CDR2 SVGEGT. The CDR3 loop reads CASSQQENQPQHF. Written as DNA, the CDR3 is TGTGCCAGCAGCCAACAGGAAAATCAGCCCCAGCATTTT.

This clone was found many times. The CDR3 protein is CASSPTLNREGQPQHF. In DNA, the CDR3 is TGTGCCAGCAGCCCTACCCTGAACAGGGAAGGTCAGCCCCAGCATTTT. V usage is TRBV28 and J usage is TRBJ1-5; perhaps TRBD1 as D (6 bases). Deletions cut 6 bases from V and 6 bases from J, with 21 bases between. Germline CDR1 is MDHEN and CDR2 is SYDVKM. This CDR3 has 16 residues.

This rearrangement joins TRBV3-1 (or the pseudogene TRBV3-2) to TRBJ2-3; the match to TRBD2 covers 7 bases. This CDR3 is 16 amino acids long. CDR1 and CDR2 (germline): LGHDT, YNNKEL (reference sequence). The V and J ends lost 3 bases and 10 bases, in that order; junction bases with no gene match: 16. For the CDR3, the DNA is TGTGCCAGCAGCCACGAAGGGAGGGGCTTTGGTGCAGCGCAGTATTTT. Residues: CASSHEGRGFGAAQYF.

The chain recombines TRBV6-5 with TRBJ2-5; a possible D gene is TRBD1 (5 bases). CDR1 and CDR2 (germline): MNHEY, SVGAGI. V was trimmed by 7 bases and J by 2 bases, leaving 17 bases between them. This CDR3 spans 15 amino acids. The chain's CDR3 is CASKGAAETQETQYF. Written as DNA, the CDR3 is TGTGCCAGCAAAGGGGCAGCCGAGACACAAGAGACCCAGTACTTC.

In nucleotides, the CDR3 is TGTGCCAGCAGTTACTCAGTACAGGGAGGGGGCTACACCTTC. It yields the protein CASSYSVQGGGYTF. The gene calls are TRBV6-5 and TRBJ1-2; D might be TRBD1 (6 bases). Germline CDR1 MNHEY, CDR2 SVGAGI. The CDR3 totals 14 residues. V lost 0 bases and J 8 bases, leaving 13 bases between the germline ends.

The J gene is TRBJ1-1, the V gene TRBV15; TRBD1 agrees at 7 bases. The CDR3 has 14 residues. Germline loops: CDR1 LNHNV, CDR2 YYDKDF (reference sequence). Unmatched junction bases numbered 3, after V lost 3 bases and J lost 2 bases. The CDR3 spells CATSSGTDNTEAFF. The CDR3 DNA reads TGTGCCACCAGCAGTGGGACAGACAACACTGAAGCTTTCTTT.